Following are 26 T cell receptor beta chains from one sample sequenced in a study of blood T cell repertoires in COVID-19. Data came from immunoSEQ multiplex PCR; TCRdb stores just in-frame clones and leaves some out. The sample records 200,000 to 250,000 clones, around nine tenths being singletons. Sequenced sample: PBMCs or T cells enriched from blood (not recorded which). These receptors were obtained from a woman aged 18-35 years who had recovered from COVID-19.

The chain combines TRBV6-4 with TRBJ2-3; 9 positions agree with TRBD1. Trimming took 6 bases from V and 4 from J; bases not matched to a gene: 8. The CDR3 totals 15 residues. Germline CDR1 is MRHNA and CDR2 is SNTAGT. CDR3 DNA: TGTGCCAGCAGCCAACAGGGGGCGAGAGCAGATACGCAGTATTTT. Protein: CASSQQGARADTQYF.

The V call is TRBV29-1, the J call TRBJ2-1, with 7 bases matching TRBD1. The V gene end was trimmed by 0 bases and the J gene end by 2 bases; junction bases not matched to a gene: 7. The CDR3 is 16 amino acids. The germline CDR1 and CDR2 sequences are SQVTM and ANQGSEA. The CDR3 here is CSVEDPDRVTYNEQFF. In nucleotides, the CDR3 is TGCAGCGTTGAAGATCCCGACAGGGTTACCTACAATGAGCAGTTCTTC.

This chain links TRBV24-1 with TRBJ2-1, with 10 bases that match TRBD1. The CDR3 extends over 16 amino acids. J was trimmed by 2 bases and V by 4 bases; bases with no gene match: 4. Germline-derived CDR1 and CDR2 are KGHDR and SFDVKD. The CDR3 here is CATSEGQGPTYNEQFF. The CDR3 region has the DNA TGTGCCACCAGTGAGGGACAGGGGCCAACCTACAATGAGCAGTTCTTC.

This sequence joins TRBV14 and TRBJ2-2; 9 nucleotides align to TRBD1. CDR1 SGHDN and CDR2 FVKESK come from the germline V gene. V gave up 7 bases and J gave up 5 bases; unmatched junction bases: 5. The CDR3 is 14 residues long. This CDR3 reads CASKKDRGTGELFF. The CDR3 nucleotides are TGTGCCAGCAAAAAGGACAGGGGTACCGGGGAGCTGTTTTTT.

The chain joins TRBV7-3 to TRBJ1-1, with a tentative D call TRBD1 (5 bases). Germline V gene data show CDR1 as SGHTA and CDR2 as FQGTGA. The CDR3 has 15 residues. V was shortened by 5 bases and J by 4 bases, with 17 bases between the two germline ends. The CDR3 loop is CASSPVGGRGTEAFF. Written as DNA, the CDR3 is TGTGCCAGCAGCCCGGTGGGGGGGAGAGGCACTGAAGCTTTCTTT.

In nucleotides, the CDR3 is TGTGCCAGCAGCCAATCTTCGTGGACTAGCGGGGGGAACACCGGGGAGCTGTTTTTT. Protein product: CASSQSSWTSGGNTGELFF. V gene TRBV4-2 combines with J gene TRBJ2-2; 13 bases fit TRBD2. V shed 2 bases, J shed 1 base, and the junction held 7 bases outside the gene matches. This CDR3 comprises 19 residues. Germline assignment: CDR1 LGHNA and CDR2 YNFKEQ.

The DNA of the CDR3 is TGTGCCAGCAGAACGACAGGGGGACCTGAAAAACTGTTTTTT. Residues: CASRTTGGPEKLFF. This rearrangement joins TRBV6-5 to TRBJ1-4, with 9 bases lining up with TRBD1. There are 14 residues in the CDR3. The V gene end was trimmed by 6 bases and the J gene end by 7 bases; junction bases not matched to a gene: 6. Germline CDR1 MNHEY, CDR2 SVGAGI.

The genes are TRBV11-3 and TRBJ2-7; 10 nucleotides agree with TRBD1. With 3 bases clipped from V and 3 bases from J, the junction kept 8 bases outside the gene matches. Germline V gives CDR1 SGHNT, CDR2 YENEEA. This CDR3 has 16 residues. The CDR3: CASSLEGDRGVYEQYF. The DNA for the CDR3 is TGTGCCAGCAGCTTGGAAGGGGACAGGGGAGTCTACGAGCAGTACTTC.

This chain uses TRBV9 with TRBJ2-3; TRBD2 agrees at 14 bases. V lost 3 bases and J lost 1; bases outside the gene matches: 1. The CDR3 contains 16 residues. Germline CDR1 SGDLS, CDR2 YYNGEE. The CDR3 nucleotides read TGTGCCAGCAGCGCGACTAGCGGGAGGGGCACAGATACGCAGTATTTT. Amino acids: CASSATSGRGTDTQYF.

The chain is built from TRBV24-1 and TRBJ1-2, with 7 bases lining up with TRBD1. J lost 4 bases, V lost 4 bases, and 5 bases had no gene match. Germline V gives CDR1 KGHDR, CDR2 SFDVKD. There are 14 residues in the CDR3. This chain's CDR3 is CATSDRGYGYGYTF. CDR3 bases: TGTGCCACCAGTGACAGGGGGTATGGCTATGGCTACACCTTC.

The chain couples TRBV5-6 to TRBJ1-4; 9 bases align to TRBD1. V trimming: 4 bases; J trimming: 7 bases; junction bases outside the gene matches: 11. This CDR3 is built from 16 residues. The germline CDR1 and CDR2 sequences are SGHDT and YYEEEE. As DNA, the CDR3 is TGTGCCAGCAGCCTTGTACAGGGGGCCTCTTTTGAAAAACTGTTTTTT. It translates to CASSLVQGASFEKLFF.

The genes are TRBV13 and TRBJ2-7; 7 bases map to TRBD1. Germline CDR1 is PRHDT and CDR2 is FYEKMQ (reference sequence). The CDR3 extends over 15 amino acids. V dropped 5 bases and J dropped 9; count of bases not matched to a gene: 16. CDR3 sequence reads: CASSLLMGDSKGQYF. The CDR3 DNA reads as TGTGCCAGCAGCCTTCTTATGGGGGACAGTAAGGGGCAGTACTTC.

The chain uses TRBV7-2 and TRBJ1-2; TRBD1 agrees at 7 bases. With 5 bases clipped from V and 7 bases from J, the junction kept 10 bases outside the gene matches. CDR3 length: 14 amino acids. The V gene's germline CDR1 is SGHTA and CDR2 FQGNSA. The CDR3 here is CASSRPDRAGGYTF. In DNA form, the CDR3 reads TGTGCCAGCAGCCGCCCCGACAGGGCGGGTGGCTACACCTTC. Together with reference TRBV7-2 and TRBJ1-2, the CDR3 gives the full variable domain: GAGVSQSPSNKVTEKGKDVELRCDPISGHTALYWYRQSLGQGLEFLIYFQGNSAPDKSGLPSDRFSAERTGGSVSTLTIQRTQQEDSAVYLCASSRPDRAGGYTFGSGTRLTVV.

CDR3 residues: CASSYKRNTEAFF. For the CDR3, the DNA is TGTGCCAGCAGTTACAAGCGGAACACTGAAGCTTTCTTT. The J gene is TRBJ1-1, the V gene TRBV6-5; D unclear. The V gene's germline CDR1 is MNHEY and CDR2 SVGAGI. The CDR3 contains 13 residues. V gave up 2 bases and J gave up 1 base, with 5 bases separating them.

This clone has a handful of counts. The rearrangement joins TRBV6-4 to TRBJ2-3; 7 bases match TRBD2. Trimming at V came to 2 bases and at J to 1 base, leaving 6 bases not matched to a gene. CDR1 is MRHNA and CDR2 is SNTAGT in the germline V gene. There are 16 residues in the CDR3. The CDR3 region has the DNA TGTGCCAGCAGTGACGGGCGCGGGGGAGGCACAGATACGCAGTATTTT. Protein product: CASSDGRGGGTDTQYF.

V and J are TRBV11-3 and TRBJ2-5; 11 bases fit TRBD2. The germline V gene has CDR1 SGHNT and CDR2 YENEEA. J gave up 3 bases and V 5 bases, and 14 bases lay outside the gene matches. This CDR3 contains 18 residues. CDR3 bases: TGTGCCAGCAGCCCCTCGTCCTTTAGCGGGGGGGAAAAAGAGACCCAGTACTTC. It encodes CASSPSSFSGGEKETQYF.

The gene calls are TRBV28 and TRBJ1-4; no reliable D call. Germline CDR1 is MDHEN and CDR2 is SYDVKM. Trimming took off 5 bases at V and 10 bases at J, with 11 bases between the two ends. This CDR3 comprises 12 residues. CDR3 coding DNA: TGTGCCAGCAGTGCCTCCGAGGTAAAACTGTTTTTT. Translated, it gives CASSASEVKLFF.

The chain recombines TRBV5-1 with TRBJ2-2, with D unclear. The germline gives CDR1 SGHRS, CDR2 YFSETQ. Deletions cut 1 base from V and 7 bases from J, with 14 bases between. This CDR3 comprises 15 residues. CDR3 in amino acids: CASSLTGTRFGELFF. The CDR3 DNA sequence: TGCGCCAGCAGCTTGACCGGCACGAGGTTCGGGGAGCTGTTTTTT.

The CDR3 spells CASSGLDRGYNIQYF. The CDR3 region has the DNA TGTGCCAGCAGCGGACTGGACAGGGGATATAACATTCAGTACTTC. This chain connects TRBV11-2 to TRBJ2-4, with TRBD1 matching over 9 bases. After removal of 5 bases from V and 7 bases from J, the junction contained 9 bases not matched to a gene. The CDR3 loop spans 15 amino acids. CDR1 is SGHAT and CDR2 is FQNNGV in the germline V gene.

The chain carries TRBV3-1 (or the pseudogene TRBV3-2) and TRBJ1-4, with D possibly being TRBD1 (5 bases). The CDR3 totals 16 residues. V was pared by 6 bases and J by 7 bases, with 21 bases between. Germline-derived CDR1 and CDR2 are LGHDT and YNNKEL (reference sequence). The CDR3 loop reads CASSQRGRLEGEKLFF. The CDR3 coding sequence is TGTGCCAGCAGTCAAAGGGGACGCCTGGAGGGTGAAAAACTGTTTTTT.

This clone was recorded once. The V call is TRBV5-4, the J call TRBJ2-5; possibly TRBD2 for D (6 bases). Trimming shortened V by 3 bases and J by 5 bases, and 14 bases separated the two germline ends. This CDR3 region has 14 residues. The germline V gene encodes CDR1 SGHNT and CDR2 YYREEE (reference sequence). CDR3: CASSSTVAGETQYF. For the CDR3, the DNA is TGTGCCAGCAGCTCGACCGTGGCGGGGGAGACCCAGTACTTC.

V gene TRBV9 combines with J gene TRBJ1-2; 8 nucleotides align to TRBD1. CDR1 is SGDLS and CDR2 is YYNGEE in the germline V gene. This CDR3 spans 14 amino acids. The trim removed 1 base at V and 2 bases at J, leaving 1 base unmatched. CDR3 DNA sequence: TGTGCCAGCAGCGTAACAGGGGGGAACTATGGCTACACCTTC. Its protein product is CASSVTGGNYGYTF.

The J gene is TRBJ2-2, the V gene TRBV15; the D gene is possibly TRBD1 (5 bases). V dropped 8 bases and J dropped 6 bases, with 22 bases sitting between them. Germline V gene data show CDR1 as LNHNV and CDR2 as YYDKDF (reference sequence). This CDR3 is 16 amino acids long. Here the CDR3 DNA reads TGTGCCACCCAAAACTTTATAGGGGCTGGGGCCGGGGAGCTGTTTTTT. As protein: CATQNFIGAGAGELFF. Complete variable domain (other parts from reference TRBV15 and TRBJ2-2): DAMVIQNPRYQVTQFGKPVTLSCSQTLNHNVMYWYQQKSSQAPKLLFHYYDKDFNNEADTPDNFQSRRPNTSFCFLDIRSPGLGDTAMYLCATQNFIGAGAGELFFGEGSRLTVL.

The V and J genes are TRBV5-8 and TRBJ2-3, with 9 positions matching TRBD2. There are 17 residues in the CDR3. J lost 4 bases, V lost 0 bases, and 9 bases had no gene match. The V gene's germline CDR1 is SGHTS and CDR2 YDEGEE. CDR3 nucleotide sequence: TGTGCCAGCAGCTTGGTAATAGCGGGAGTCTTACCAGATACGCAGTATTTT. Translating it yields CASSLVIAGVLPDTQYF.

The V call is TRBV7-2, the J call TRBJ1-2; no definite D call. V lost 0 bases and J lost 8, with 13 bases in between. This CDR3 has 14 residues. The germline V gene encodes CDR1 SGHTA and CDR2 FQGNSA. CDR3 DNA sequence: TGTGCCAGCAGCTTAGCACGTCGCCCCGGGGGCTACACCTTC. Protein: CASSLARRPGGYTF.

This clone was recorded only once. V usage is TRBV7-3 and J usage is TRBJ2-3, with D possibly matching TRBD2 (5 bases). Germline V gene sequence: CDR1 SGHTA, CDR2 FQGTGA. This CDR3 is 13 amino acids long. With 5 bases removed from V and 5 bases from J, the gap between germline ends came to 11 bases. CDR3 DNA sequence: TGTGCCAGCAGCCCTAGCCCAAAAGATACGCAGTATTTT. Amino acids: CASSPSPKDTQYF.